This T cell receptor (beta chain) is from a study of T cell responses to AZD1222 COVID-19 vaccine. Study-wide results and caveats: Just a handful of AZD1222 recipients were seropositive at baseline. Repertoires in all cases were sampled only once the peak T cell response had passed. Rises in breadth and depth of Spike-specific TCRs came after two AZD1222 doses.

Produced via immunoSEQ multiplex PCR; TCRdb's table is partial and in-frame only. The sample records roughly 130,000 clones, approximately 85% being singletons. This clone came up once. Its cognate antigen is unknown. Sequencing was performed on peripheral blood, taken on day 0 of AZD1222 vaccination. This TCR came from an adult in good health.

The CDR3 DNA reads as TGTGCCAGCAGCTCCCTCGGGGGGCTGTATGGCTACACCTTC. This codes for CASSSLGGLYGYTF. This chain joins TRBV3-1 (or the pseudogene TRBV3-2) and TRBJ1-2; D is possibly TRBD1 (6 bases). V gave up 5 bases and J gave up 5 bases, with 15 bases separating them. The CDR3 is 14 amino acids. Germline V gives CDR1 LGHDT, CDR2 YNNKEL (reference sequence).